The entry below describes one T cell receptor beta chain. The entry originates in a study of blood T cell repertoires in COVID-19. Study summary: Specimens from acute and convalescent COVID-19 originated in the United States, Italy and Spain. Nucleic acid was either cDNA or gDNA, and it came from T cells, B-cell-depleted T cells, or PBMCs.

Authors' processing steps: Counts of nucleated cells, estimated from reference gene primer amplification, were obtained. TCRdb's table, derived via immunoSEQ multiplex PCR, lists solely in-frame clones and lacks some. The V and J calls and clone size were taken over from that table, and D and trimming were inferred from the DNA. The sample lists 200,000 to 250,000 clones, around nine tenths occurring once. The germline V gene has CDR1 SNHLY and CDR2 FYNNEI. The length of the CDR3 is 14 residues. Trimming left V 5 bases short and J 3 bases short, with 11 bases between. The chain carries TRBV2 and TRBJ1-5, with D hard to call. Sequencing input: peripheral blood. The sequence was collected from a woman aged 70-85 years with active or convalescent COVID-19. In nucleotides, the CDR3 is TGTGCCAGCAGTAAATCCCGGGACAATCAGCCCCAGCATTTT. It is translated as CASSKSRDNQPQHF.